One and the same sample provided the 18 T cell receptor beta chains below, sequenced in a study of radiation and T cells in renal cell carcinoma. The time point was: blood 2 weeks post-SBRT. Treatment of the sample: 15 Gy SBRT to primary tumor, nephrectomy 4 weeks later. Clones were read by immunoSEQ multiplex PCR, and TCRdb kept only the in-frame ones, dropping some. The sample holds about 150,000 clones, 80% to 90% seen once. The material sequenced was blood, taken from a patient whose treatment included radiotherapy and nephrectomy. Every receptor here comes from a woman between 45 and 65 years old with renal cell carcinoma.

The rearrangement joins TRBV7-8 to TRBJ1-5; D remains unclear. The CDR3 spans 14 residues. Trimming removed 2 bases from V and 4 bases from J, with 9 bases in between. Germline V gene data show CDR1 as SGHVS and CDR2 as FQNEAQ. CDR3 amino acids: CASSLRAGNQPQHF. The CDR3 DNA follows: TGTGCCAGCAGCTTAAGGGCGGGGAATCAGCCCCAGCATTTT.

The rearrangement uses TRBV9 and TRBJ1-1; maybe TRBD1 (5 bases). Germline lookup yields CDR1 SGDLS and CDR2 YYNGEE. This CDR3 contains 14 residues. V lost 4 bases and J 4 bases, leaving 14 bases between the germline ends. The CDR3 here is CASSLTPGGTEAFF. The CDR3 region has the DNA TGTGCCAGCAGCTTAACGCCTGGGGGCACTGAAGCTTTCTTT.

The chain joins TRBV7-2 to TRBJ1-5; D is uncertain. Germline values: CDR1 SGHTA, CDR2 FQGNSA. CDR3 length: 16 amino acids. With 1 base removed from V and 2 bases from J, the gap between germline ends came to 12 bases. CDR3 DNA: TGTGCCAGCAGCTTAGGTATGTCCCAGGGCAATCAGCCCCAGCATTTT. It translates to CASSLGMSQGNQPQHF.

For this clone: The junction does not match germline at one end; this may be a read error. The J gene is TRBJ1-6, the V gene TRBV7-7, with D uncertain. The CDR3 spans 14 residues. CDR1 is SSHAT, CDR2 FNYEAQ, per germline (reference sequence). The chain's CDR3 is CASSPTSESSPLHF. CDR3 nucleotides: TGTGCTAGCAGCCCTACCTCCGAGTCTTCACCCCTCCACTTT.

With respect to this clone: A read error may account for a junction end that differs from germline. V gene TRBV19 combines with J gene TRBJ2-2, with D unresolved. The CDR3 is 14 amino acids. Per the germline V gene, CDR1 is LNHDA and CDR2 is SQIVND (reference sequence). CDR3 DNA sequence: TGTGCCAGTAGTATAGGTCCGAACGCCGGGGAGCTGTTTTTT. This encodes CASSIGPNAGELFF.

This sequence joins TRBV29-1 and TRBJ2-3, with D perhaps assigned TRBD1 or TRBD2 (5 bases each). Germline loops: CDR1 SQVTM, CDR2 ANQGSEA. Trimming cost V 5 bases and J 0 bases, with 15 bases left between them. The CDR3 is made up of 15 amino acids. CDR3 sequence: CSVSTGTASTDTQYF. CDR3 nucleotide sequence: TGCAGCGTTTCTACCGGGACCGCCAGCACAGATACGCAGTATTTT.

This clone appeared a single time. The rearrangement links TRBV7-2 to TRBJ1-2; 7 bases match TRBD1. Per the germline V gene, CDR1 is SGHTA and CDR2 is FQGNSA. The junction had 2 bases not matched to a gene; V was cut back by 4 bases and J by 3 bases. This CDR3 region has 13 residues. CDR3 bases: TGTGCCAGCAGCTCGGGACAGTACTATGGCTACACCTTC. Translating gives CASSSGQYYGYTF.

The gene calls are TRBV5-4 and TRBJ2-2; no clear D gene. Trimming shortened V by 7 bases and J by 0 bases, and 13 bases separated the two germline ends. The CDR3 loop spans 15 amino acids. Germline lookup yields CDR1 SGHNT and CDR2 YYREEE (reference sequence). This CDR3 is CASAQGSPNTGELFF. The CDR3 bases are TGTGCCAGCGCCCAAGGCAGTCCGAACACCGGGGAGCTGTTTTTT.

The chain links TRBV5-1 to TRBJ1-5, with 10 bases aligning to TRBD1. The germline V gene encodes CDR1 SGHRS and CDR2 YFSETQ. V was pared by 5 bases and J by 2 bases, with 16 bases of the junction left unmatched. The CDR3 runs to 19 residues. The CDR3 DNA sequence: TGCGCCAGCAGGTCCTCGAGGGGACAGGGGTTCGGGGGCAATCAGCCCCAGCATTTT. Protein: CASRSSRGQGFGGNQPQHF. The full variable domain, completed using reference TRBV5-1 and TRBJ1-5, is KAGVTQTPRYLIKTRGQQVTLSCSPISGHRSVSWYQQTPGQGLQFLFEYFSETQRNKGNFPGRFSGRQFSNSRSEMNVSTLELGDSALYLCASRSSRGQGFGGNQPQHFGDGTRLSIL.

The V call is TRBV30, the J call TRBJ2-3; D perhaps matches TRBD2 (6 bases). The length of the CDR3 is 15 residues. CDR1 is GTSNPN and CDR2 is SVGIG in the germline V gene (reference sequence). V was trimmed by 3 bases and J by 2 bases, leaving 15 bases between them. The CDR3 reads CAWSHPGRTTDTQYF. As DNA, the CDR3 is TGTGCCTGGAGCCACCCGGGGAGGACCACAGATACGCAGTATTTT.

The rearrangement links TRBV7-2 to TRBJ1-2; D is undetermined. CDR1 is SGHTA and CDR2 is FQGNSA in the germline V gene. Trimming took off 7 bases at V and 6 bases at J, with 15 bases between the two ends. The CDR3 length is 13 residues. CDR3 in amino acids: CASKEVQTDGYTF. The DNA of the CDR3 is TGTGCCAGCAAAGAGGTACAGACCGATGGCTACACCTTC.

The chain couples TRBV7-6 to TRBJ1-1; a possible D gene is TRBD1 (6 bases). The CDR3 consists of 13 residues. Between the trimmed V and J ends, which lost 6 bases and 0 bases, there was a span of 8 bases. CDR1 SGHVS and CDR2 FNYEAQ come from the germline V gene. The CDR3 here is CASREGVNTEAFF. The DNA of the CDR3 is TGTGCCAGCAGGGAGGGGGTGAACACTGAAGCTTTCTTT.

V usage is TRBV9 and J usage is TRBJ1-6, with D possibly matching TRBD1 (6 bases). The CDR3 is 14 amino acids. V lost 0 bases, J lost 10 bases, and 11 bases lay in between. In germline, CDR1 is SGDLS, CDR2 YYNGEE. Written as DNA, the CDR3 is TGTGCCAGCAGCGTAGAACAGGGTGGGTCACCCCTCCACTTT. Translation: CASSVEQGGSPLHF.

The V and J genes are TRBV10-1 and TRBJ1-5; no firm D call. The CDR3 contains 12 residues. Germline V lookup: CDR1 WNHNN, CDR2 SYGVQD (reference sequence). Trimming cost V 8 bases and J 0 bases, with 5 bases left between them. The CDR3 DNA follows: TGCGCCAGCGGGGATAGCAATCAGCCCCAGCATTTT. As protein: CASGDSNQPQHF.

This clone appeared once. The gene calls are TRBV6-1 and TRBJ2-7; D gene uncertain. This CDR3 has 14 residues. V lost 7 bases to trimming and J lost 0 bases, with 13 bases between them. CDR1 is MNHNS, CDR2 SASEGT, per germline. The chain's CDR3 is CASIPPGSSYEQYF. CDR3 bases: TGTGCCAGCATCCCCCCCGGCAGCTCCTACGAGCAGTACTTC.

The rearrangement joins TRBV5-1 to TRBJ2-3; possibly TRBD1 for D (5 bases). Deletions cut 3 bases from V and 6 bases from J, with 14 bases between. Germline CDR1 is SGHRS and CDR2 is YFSETQ. The CDR3 consists of 14 residues. DNA of the CDR3: TGCGCCAGCAGCTGGGTTGGGGCCGAGGATACGCAGTATTTT. Its translation is CASSWVGAEDTQYF.

V and J are TRBV7-3 and TRBJ1-1, with D perhaps TRBD1 (5 bases). The V and J ends lost 6 bases and 0 bases respectively, with 11 bases between them. The V gene's germline CDR1 is SGHTA and CDR2 FQGTGA. The CDR3 has 14 residues. CDR3 in DNA: TGTGCCAGCAGACATGGGGGGTTGAACACTGAAGCTTTCTTT. It yields the protein CASRHGGLNTEAFF. The full variable domain, its missing parts supplied by reference TRBV7-3 and TRBJ1-1, is GAGVSQTPSNKVTEKGKYVELRCDPISGHTALYWYRQSLGQGPEFLIYFQGTGAADDSGLPNDRFFAVRPEGSVSTLKIQRTERGDSAVYLCASRHGGLNTEAFFGQGTRLTVV.

This sequence joins TRBV6-1 and TRBJ1-1; D uncertain. This CDR3 is 15 amino acids long. V was shortened by 4 bases and J by 3 bases, with 15 bases between the two germline ends. CDR1 and CDR2 (germline): MNHNS, SASEGT. The CDR3 protein is CASSVADATDTEAFF. Here the CDR3 DNA reads TGTGCCAGCAGTGTAGCGGACGCTACGGACACTGAAGCTTTCTTT.